Each of the 14 T cell receptor beta chains below was sequenced from the same sample in a study of post-analysis software for immune sequencing data. Unique molecular identifiers tagged the TCR beta cDNA libraries. TCRdb fed the PCR reads into MiXCR, producing one record per CDR3 protein. Found here are hundreds of thousands of distinct CDR3 sequences, less than 35% of them singletons; the top ten hold approximately 0.55%. Study outcomes and limitations: There were five TRBV segments more frequent in patients than controls, and TRBV5-6, TRBV5-1 and TRBV20-1 were among them.

The antigens for these receptors are not known. The sample comprised blood. The receptor set was obtained from a girl aged 10-17 years with multiple sclerosis.

This clonotype appeared a few times. This chain links TRBV20-1 with TRBJ2-5, with unresolved D. V lost 4 bases to trimming and J lost 5 bases, with 11 bases between them. Germline-derived CDR1 and CDR2 are DFQATT and SNEGSKA (reference sequence). This CDR3 has 12 residues. The CDR3 nucleotides are TGCAGTGCTAAGGTTAACGGCGAGACCCAGTACTTC. Protein product: CSAKVNGETQYF.

In DNA, the CDR3 is TGTGCCAGCAGCTTAGATCCTGGGCGGACCTACGAGCAGTACTTC. This sequence encodes CASSLDPGRTYEQYF. The gene calls are TRBV7-2 and TRBJ2-7; no definite D call. The germline V and J ends were trimmed by 1 base and 2 bases, with 12 bases remaining between them. Germline CDR1 reads SGHTA; CDR2 reads FQGNSA. The CDR3 consists of 15 residues.

The V call is TRBV20-1, the J call TRBJ2-5; 7 bases match TRBD2. The germline CDR1 and CDR2 sequences are DFQATT and SNEGSKA (reference sequence). Trimming took 4 bases from V and 11 from J; bases not matched to a gene: 10. The CDR3 loop spans 12 amino acids. The DNA for the CDR3 is TGCAGTGCTACCCGGGAGGTTGATGAGCAGTACTTC. Translated: CSATREVDEQYF.

The CDR3 sequence: CASSVALALADGYTF. The CDR3 DNA is TGTGCCAGCAGCGTAGCCTTGGCCCTGGCGGATGGCTACACCTTC. V gene TRBV9 combines with J gene TRBJ1-2; unclear D gene. Germline values: CDR1 SGDLS, CDR2 YYNGEE. The CDR3 is 15 amino acids. The germline V and J ends were trimmed by 0 bases and 6 bases, with 15 bases remaining between them. The full variable domain, rest sourced from reference TRBV9 and TRBJ1-2, is DSGVTQTPKHLITATGQRVTLRCSPRSGDLSVYWYQQSLDQGLQFLIQYYNGEERAKGNILERFSAQQFPDLHSELNLSSLELGDSALYFCASSVALALADGYTFGSGTRLTVV.

This clonotype was recorded a few times. The chain links TRBV20-1 to TRBJ2-5; D remains unclear. Germline V gene lookup returns CDR1 DFQATT and CDR2 SNEGSKA (reference sequence). Deletions cut 1 base from V and 9 bases from J, with 21 bases between. There are 15 residues in the CDR3. CDR3 in amino acids: CSARGGMESLGAQYF. DNA for the CDR3: TGCAGTGCTAGAGGTGGGATGGAATCCCTTGGGGCCCAGTACTTC.

V usage is TRBV5-1 and J usage is TRBJ2-5; TRBD1 or TRBD2 may be the D gene (5 bases each). CDR3 size: 16 residues. Germline assignment: CDR1 SGHRS and CDR2 YFSETQ. The V and J ends lost 4 bases and 5 bases respectively, with 21 bases between them. CDR3 bases: TGCGCCAGCAGCCCACTAACGGGACCTGGCGGGGAGACCCAGTACTTC. As protein: CASSPLTGPGGETQYF.

The table lists this clonotype with a few counts. The rearrangement uses TRBV10-2 and TRBJ1-6; D remains unclear. V was pared by 6 bases and J by 0 bases, with 15 bases between. The germline gives CDR1 WSHSY, CDR2 SAAADI. CDR3 length: 17 residues. CDR3 region: CASRDRTESSYNSPLHF. CDR3 in DNA: TGCGCCAGCAGGGATCGGACGGAGAGCTCCTATAATTCACCCCTCCACTTT.

In this sample, this clonotype turned up a few times. The gene calls are TRBV6-1 and TRBJ2-7; D not resolved. The CDR3 is 11 amino acids. Germline values: CDR1 MNHNS, CDR2 SASEGT. V lost 9 bases and J 4 bases, leaving 10 bases between the germline ends. The CDR3 spells CARIHRYEQYF. The CDR3 nucleotides are TGTGCCAGGATACACCGTTACGAGCAGTACTTC.

CDR3 coding DNA: TGTGCCAGCAGTGAACAGGGAAGCCGCCGAGAGACCCAGTACTTC. Protein: CASSEQGSRRETQYF. The rearrangement uses TRBV2 and TRBJ2-5, with D perhaps TRBD1 (5 bases). CDR1 is SNHLY, CDR2 FYNNEI, per germline. The CDR3 loop spans 15 amino acids. The germline V and J ends were trimmed by 2 bases and 4 bases, with 14 bases remaining between them.

This clonotype was seen a handful of times. J is TRBJ2-1 and V is TRBV6-5; possibly TRBD1 or TRBD2 for D (7 bases each). Trimming removed 7 bases at V and 5 bases at J, with 18 bases between. This CDR3 region has 15 residues. In germline, CDR1 is MNHEY, CDR2 SVGAGI. This CDR3 is CASTLSGTDNNEQFF. CDR3 nucleotides: TGTGCCAGCACCTTGAGCGGGACAGACAACAATGAGCAGTTCTTC.

This clonotype was observed a few times. The chain recombines TRBV20-1 with TRBJ2-5; D unclear. V was shortened by 1 base and J by 2 bases, with 14 bases between the two germline ends. CDR1 is DFQATT and CDR2 is SNEGSKA in the germline V gene (reference sequence). The CDR3 has 15 amino acids. The CDR3 DNA sequence: TGCAGTGCTAGAGTTCTTCTCCAAGAACAAGAGACCCAGTACTTC. Residues: CSARVLLQEQETQYF.

Regarding this clonotype: Sequence at one end of the junction differs from germline and may be a read error. The chain uses TRBV4-2 and TRBJ1-2; D unresolved. Germline CDR1 reads LGHNA; CDR2 reads YNFKEQ. CDR3 size: 15 residues. CDR3 protein: CASSQDLSGNYGCTF. The DNA of the CDR3 is TGTGCCAGCAGCCAAGATTTGAGCGGTAACTATGGCTGCACCTTC.

In its sample, this clonotype was seen a few times. The rearrangement links TRBV5-5 to TRBJ1-2; TRBD1 agrees at 7 bases. This CDR3 contains 14 residues. Germline values: CDR1 SGHKS, CDR2 YYEKEE (reference sequence). The V and J ends lost 3 bases and 4 bases, in that order; junction bases with no gene match: 6. The CDR3 DNA is TGTGCCAGCAGCTCGACAGGGTGGTCCTATGGCTACACCTTC. Translation: CASSSTGWSYGYTF.

This rearrangement joins TRBV15 to TRBJ2-5; no definite D call. The CDR3 spans 15 residues. Germline assignment: CDR1 LNHNV and CDR2 YYDKDF (reference sequence). Trimming took off 0 bases at V and 1 base at J, with 9 bases between the two ends. The CDR3: CATSRDRSSQETQYF. For the CDR3, the DNA is TGTGCCACCAGCAGAGACAGATCTTCCCAAGAGACCCAGTACTTC.